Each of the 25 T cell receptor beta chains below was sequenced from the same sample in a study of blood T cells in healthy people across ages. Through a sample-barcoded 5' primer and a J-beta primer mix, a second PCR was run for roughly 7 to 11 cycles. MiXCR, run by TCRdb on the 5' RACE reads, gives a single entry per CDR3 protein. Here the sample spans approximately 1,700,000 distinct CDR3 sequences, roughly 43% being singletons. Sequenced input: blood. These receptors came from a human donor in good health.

CDR3 nucleotides: TGTGCCAGCAGCCGAAGGACTAGCGGAGCCACAGATACGCAGTATTTT. Amino acid sequence: CASSRRTSGATDTQYF. The gene calls are TRBV5-5 and TRBJ2-3; 10 bases agree with TRBD2. Germline lookup yields CDR1 SGHKS and CDR2 YYEKEE (reference sequence). The V segment lost 4 bases and the J segment 2 bases; nucleotides outside the gene matches: 7. The CDR3 extends over 16 amino acids.

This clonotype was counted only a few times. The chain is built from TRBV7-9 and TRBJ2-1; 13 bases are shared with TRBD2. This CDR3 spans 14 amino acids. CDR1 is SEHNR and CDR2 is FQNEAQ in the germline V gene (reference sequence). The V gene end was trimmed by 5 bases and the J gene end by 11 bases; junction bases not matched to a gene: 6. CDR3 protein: CASSPMGLAGQQFF. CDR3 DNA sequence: TGTGCCAGCAGCCCCATGGGACTAGCGGGGCAGCAGTTCTTC.

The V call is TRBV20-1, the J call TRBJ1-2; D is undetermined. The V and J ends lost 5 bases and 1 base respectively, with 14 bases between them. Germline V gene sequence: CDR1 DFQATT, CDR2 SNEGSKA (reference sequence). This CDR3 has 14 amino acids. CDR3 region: CSAYYREVNYGYTF. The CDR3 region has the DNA TGCAGTGCTTATTACAGAGAAGTTAACTATGGCTACACCTTC.

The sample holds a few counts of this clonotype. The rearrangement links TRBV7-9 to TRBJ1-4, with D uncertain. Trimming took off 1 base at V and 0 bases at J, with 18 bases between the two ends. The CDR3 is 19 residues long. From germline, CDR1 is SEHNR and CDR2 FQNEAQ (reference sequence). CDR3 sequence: CASSLDPGVTTATNEKLFF. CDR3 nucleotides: TGTGCCAGCAGCTTAGACCCCGGGGTTACGACGGCAACTAATGAAAAACTGTTTTTT.

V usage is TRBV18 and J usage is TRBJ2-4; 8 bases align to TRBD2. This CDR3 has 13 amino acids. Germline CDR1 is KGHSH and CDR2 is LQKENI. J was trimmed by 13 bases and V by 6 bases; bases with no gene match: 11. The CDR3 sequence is CASSPGGLEEQYF. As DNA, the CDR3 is TGTGCCAGCTCGCCGGGGGGGTTAGAGGAGCAGTACTTC.

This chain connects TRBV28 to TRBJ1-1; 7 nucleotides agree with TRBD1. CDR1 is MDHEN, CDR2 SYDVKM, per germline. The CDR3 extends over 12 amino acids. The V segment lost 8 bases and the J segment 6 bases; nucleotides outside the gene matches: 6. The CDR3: CASLGTVSEAFF. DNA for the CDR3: TGTGCCAGCTTAGGGACAGTTTCTGAAGCTTTCTTT. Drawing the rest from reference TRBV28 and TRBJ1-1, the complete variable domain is DVKVTQSSRYLVKRTGEKVFLECVQDMDHENMFWYRQDPGLGLRLIYFSYDVKMKEKGDIPEGYSVSREKKERFSLILESASTNQTSMYLCASLGTVSEAFFGQGTRLTVV.

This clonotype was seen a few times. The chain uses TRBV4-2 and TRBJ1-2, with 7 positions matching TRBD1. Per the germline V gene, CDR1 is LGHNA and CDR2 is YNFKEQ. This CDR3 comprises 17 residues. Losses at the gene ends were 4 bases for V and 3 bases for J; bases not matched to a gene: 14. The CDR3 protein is CASSLSDRFRRDYGYTF. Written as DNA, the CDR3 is TGTGCCAGCAGCCTATCGGACAGGTTTCGTCGGGACTATGGCTACACCTTC.

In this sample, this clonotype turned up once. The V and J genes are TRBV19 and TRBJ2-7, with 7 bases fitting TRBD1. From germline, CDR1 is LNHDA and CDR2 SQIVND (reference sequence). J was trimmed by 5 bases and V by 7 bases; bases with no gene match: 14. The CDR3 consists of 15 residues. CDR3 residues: CASTTRRGNKDEQYF. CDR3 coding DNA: TGTGCCAGTACCACACGCAGGGGGAACAAGGACGAGCAGTACTTC.

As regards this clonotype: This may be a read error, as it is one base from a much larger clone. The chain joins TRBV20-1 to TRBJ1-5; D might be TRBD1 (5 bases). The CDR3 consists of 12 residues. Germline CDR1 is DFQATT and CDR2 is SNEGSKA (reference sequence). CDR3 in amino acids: CSAHQGNQPRHF. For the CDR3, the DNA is TGCAGTGCTCATCAGGGCAATCAGCCCCGGCATTTT.

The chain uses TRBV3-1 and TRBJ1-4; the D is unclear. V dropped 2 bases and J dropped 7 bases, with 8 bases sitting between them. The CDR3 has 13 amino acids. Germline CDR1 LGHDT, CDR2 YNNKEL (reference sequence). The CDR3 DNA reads TGTGCCAGCAGCCAATACAGTGGTGAAAAACTGTTTTTT. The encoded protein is CASSQYSGEKLFF.

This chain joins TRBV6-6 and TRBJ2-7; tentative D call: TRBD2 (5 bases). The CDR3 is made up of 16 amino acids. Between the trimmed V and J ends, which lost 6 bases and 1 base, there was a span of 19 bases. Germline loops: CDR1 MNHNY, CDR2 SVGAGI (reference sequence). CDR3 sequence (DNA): TGTGCCAGCAGCTACGTTTCGAGGGTCGGTTCCTACGAGCAGTACTTC. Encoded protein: CASSYVSRVGSYEQYF.

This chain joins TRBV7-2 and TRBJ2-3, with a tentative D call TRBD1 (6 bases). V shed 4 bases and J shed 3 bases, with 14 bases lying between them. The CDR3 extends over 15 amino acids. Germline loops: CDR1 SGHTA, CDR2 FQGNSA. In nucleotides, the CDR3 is TGTGCCAGCAGCTCCGGGACACGGATAACAGATACGCAGTATTTT. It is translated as CASSSGTRITDTQYF.

In DNA, the CDR3 is TGTGCCAGCAGCGCCTGGGCGGACCAAGAGACCCAGTACTTC. Translation: CASSAWADQETQYF. V is TRBV9 and J is TRBJ2-5; the D is unclear. The CDR3 loop spans 14 amino acids. V gave up 3 bases and J gave up 0 bases, with 9 bases separating them. Germline lookup yields CDR1 SGDLS and CDR2 YYNGEE.

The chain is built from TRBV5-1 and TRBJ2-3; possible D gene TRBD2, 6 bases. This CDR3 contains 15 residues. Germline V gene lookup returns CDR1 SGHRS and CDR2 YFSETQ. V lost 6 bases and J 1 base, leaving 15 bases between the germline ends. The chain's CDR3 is CASTAGTSRTDTQYF. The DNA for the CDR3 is TGCGCCAGCACCGCCGGGACTTCTCGCACAGATACGCAGTATTTT.

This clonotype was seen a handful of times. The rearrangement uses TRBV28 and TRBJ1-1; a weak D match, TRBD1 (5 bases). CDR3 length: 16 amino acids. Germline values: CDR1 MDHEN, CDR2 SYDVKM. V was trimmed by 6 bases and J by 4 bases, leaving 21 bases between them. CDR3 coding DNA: TGTGCCAGCAGCCGATTCGACATGGGGGGGGTCACTGAAGCTTTCTTT. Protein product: CASSRFDMGGVTEAFF.

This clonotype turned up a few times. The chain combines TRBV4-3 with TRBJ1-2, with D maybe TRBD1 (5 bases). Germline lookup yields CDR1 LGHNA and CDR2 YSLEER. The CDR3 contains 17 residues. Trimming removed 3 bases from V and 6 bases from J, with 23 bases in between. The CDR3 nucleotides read TGCGCCAGCAGCCATCTGGGGCAGGGTGTCAGTAAAGATGGCTACACCTTC. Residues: CASSHLGQGVSKDGYTF.

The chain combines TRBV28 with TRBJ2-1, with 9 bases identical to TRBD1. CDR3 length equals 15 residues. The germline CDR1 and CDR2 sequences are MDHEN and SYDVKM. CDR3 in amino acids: CANRGGQGLDNEQFF. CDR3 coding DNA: TGTGCTAATAGGGGGGGACAGGGTCTGGACAATGAGCAGTTCTTC.

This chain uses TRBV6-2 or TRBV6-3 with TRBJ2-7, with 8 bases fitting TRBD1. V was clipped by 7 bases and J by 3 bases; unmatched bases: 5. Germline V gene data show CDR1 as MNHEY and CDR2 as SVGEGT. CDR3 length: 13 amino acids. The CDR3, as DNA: TGTGCCAGCAACCTCGGACAGGGCTACGAGCAGTACTTC. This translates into CASNLGQGYEQYF.

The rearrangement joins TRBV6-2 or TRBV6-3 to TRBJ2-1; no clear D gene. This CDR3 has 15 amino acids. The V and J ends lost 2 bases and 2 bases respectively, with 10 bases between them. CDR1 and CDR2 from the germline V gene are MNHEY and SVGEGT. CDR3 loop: CASSYPEAPYNEQFF. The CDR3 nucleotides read TGTGCCAGCAGTTACCCGGAAGCCCCCTACAATGAGCAGTTCTTC.

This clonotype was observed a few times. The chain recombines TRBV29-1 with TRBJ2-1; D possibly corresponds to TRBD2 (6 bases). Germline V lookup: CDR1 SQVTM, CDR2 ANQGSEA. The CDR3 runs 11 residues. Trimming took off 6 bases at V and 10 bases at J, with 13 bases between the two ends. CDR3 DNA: TGCAGCGTCGTCGGGGGAGGCGAGCAGTTCTTC. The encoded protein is CSVVGGGEQFF.

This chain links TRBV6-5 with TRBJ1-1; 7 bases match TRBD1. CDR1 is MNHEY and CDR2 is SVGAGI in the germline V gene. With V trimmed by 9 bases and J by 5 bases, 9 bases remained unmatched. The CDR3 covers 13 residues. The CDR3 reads CASIRGRGTEAFF. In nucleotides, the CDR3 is TGTGCCAGTATTAGGGGGCGTGGGACTGAAGCTTTCTTT.

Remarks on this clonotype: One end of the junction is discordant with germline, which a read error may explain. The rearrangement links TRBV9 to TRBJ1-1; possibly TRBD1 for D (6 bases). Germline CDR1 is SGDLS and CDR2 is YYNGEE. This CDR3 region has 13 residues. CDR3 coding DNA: TGTACCAGCAGCGTAGGGGGACGGACTGAAGCTTTCTTT. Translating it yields CTSSVGGRTEAFF.

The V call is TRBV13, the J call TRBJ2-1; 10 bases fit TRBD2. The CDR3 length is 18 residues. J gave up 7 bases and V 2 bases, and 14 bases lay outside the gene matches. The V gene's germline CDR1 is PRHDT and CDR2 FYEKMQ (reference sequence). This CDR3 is CASSLMEGERGGFNEQFF. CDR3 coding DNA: TGTGCCAGCAGCTTAATGGAGGGGGAGCGGGGGGGGTTTAATGAGCAGTTCTTC.

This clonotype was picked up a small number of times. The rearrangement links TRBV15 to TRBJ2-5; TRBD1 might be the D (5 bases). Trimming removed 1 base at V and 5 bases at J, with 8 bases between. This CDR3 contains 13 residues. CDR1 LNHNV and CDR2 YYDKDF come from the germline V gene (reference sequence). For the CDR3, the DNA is TGTGCCACCAGCAGAGGGGGCTCGGAGACCCAGTACTTC. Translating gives CATSRGGSETQYF.

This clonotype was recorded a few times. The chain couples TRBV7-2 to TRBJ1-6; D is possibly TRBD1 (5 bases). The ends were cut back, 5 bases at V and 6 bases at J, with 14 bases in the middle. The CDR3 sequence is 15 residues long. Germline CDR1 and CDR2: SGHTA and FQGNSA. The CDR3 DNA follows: TGTGCCAGCAGCCGCCCGGGGGGGAGTAATTCACCCCTCCACTTT. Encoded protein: CASSRPGGSNSPLHF.